These 26 T cell receptor beta chains originate from one sample sequenced in a study of OX40 agonist ivuxolimab in advanced cancers. Some clones are missing from TCRdb's copy, which holds only in-frame ones; the method was immunoSEQ multiplex PCR. The table lists about 90,000 clones, under 95% of them singletons. Sequencing was performed on CD4+ or CD8+ T cells sorted from blood, taken in a trial of the OX40 agonist ivuxolimab. The receptors were gathered from an adult with an advanced solid tumor such as melanoma, head and neck, liver or kidney cancer.

V is TRBV5-6 and J is TRBJ2-2, with D perhaps matching TRBD1 (6 bases). Trimming removed 3 bases from V and 7 bases from J, with 13 bases in between. This CDR3 comprises 14 residues. In germline, CDR1 is SGHDT, CDR2 YYEEEE. The CDR3 loop reads CASSSGQWDGELFF. The CDR3 region has the DNA TGTGCCAGCAGCTCCGGACAGTGGGACGGGGAGCTGTTTTTT.

This sequence joins TRBV18 and TRBJ2-1; tentatively, D is TRBD1 or TRBD2 (5 bases each). There are 13 residues in the CDR3. The germline V gene has CDR1 KGHSH and CDR2 LQKENI. V was clipped by 2 bases and J by 6 bases, with 8 bases between them. The CDR3 nucleotides read TGTGCCAGCTCACCAACTGGGGGCAATGAGCAGTTCTTC. This translates into CASSPTGGNEQFF.

The rearrangement joins TRBV7-2 to TRBJ2-2; 7 bases fit TRBD2. The junction had 6 bases not matched to a gene; V was cut back by 4 bases and J by 1 base. Germline assignment: CDR1 SGHTA and CDR2 FQGNSA. This CDR3 region has 16 residues. The CDR3 coding sequence is TGTGCCAGCAGCTCAAGGACTAGGAGGAACACCGGGGAGCTGTTTTTT. Translating it yields CASSSRTRRNTGELFF.

V and J are TRBV6-1 and TRBJ2-7; perhaps D is TRBD1 or TRBD2 (5 bases each). V lost 4 bases, J lost 3 bases, and 13 bases lay in between. This CDR3 contains 14 residues. The germline CDR1 and CDR2 sequences are MNHNS and SASEGT. The CDR3 loop reads CASSALGRRYEQYF. For the CDR3, the DNA is TGTGCCAGCAGTGCCCTGGGACGGCGCTACGAGCAGTACTTC.

The rearrangement uses TRBV10-2 and TRBJ2-4; 7 bases are shared with TRBD2. The CDR3 length is 13 residues. In germline, CDR1 is WSHSY, CDR2 SAAADI. Trimming took 7 bases from V and 4 from J; bases not matched to a gene: 4. The CDR3 coding sequence is TGCGCCAGCAATGCAGCGGGAAAAAACATTCAGTACTTC. It encodes CASNAAGKNIQYF.

The V call is TRBV5-1, the J call TRBJ2-2; perhaps TRBD1 as D (7 bases). V lost 3 bases to trimming and J lost 4 bases, with 10 bases between them. Germline V CDR1 and CDR2: SGHRS, YFSETQ. There are 14 residues in the CDR3. The CDR3 loop reads CASSWGDSTGELFF. The CDR3 DNA is TGCGCCAGCAGCTGGGGGGACAGCACCGGGGAGCTGTTTTTT. Full variable domain (rest looked up from reference TRBV5-1 and TRBJ2-2): KAGVTQTPRYLIKTRGQQVTLSCSPISGHRSVSWYQQTPGQGLQFLFEYFSETQRNKGNFPGRFSGRQFSNSRSEMNVSTLELGDSALYLCASSWGDSTGELFFGEGSRLTVL.

The chain combines TRBV18 with TRBJ1-6, with D perhaps matching TRBD1 (6 bases). Germline-derived CDR1 and CDR2 are KGHSH and LQKENI. V was cut by 3 bases and J by 8 bases, with 20 bases left in between. The CDR3 covers 17 residues. CDR3 region: CASSPRQANGWDSPLHF. Written as DNA, the CDR3 is TGTGCCAGCTCACCGAGACAGGCGAACGGTTGGGATTCACCCCTCCACTTT.

V gene TRBV7-3 combines with J gene TRBJ2-5; D ambiguous. Trimming left V 3 bases short and J 5 bases short, with 10 bases between. This CDR3 is built from 13 residues. In germline, CDR1 is SGHTA, CDR2 FQGTGA. CDR3 sequence (DNA): TGTGCCAGCAGCTTTTCAAAGGGTGAGACCCAGTACTTC. This codes for CASSFSKGETQYF.

This clone has just one count. The CDR3 nucleotides read TGCGCCAGCAGCTTGGCGGCGGGAAGCTCCTACGAGCAGTACTTC. It translates to CASSLAAGSSYEQYF. The genes are TRBV5-1 and TRBJ2-7, with D perhaps matching TRBD2 (6 bases). This CDR3 is 15 amino acids long. Trimming removed 0 bases at V and 0 bases at J, with 10 bases between. CDR1 and CDR2 from the germline V gene are SGHRS and YFSETQ.

The chain combines TRBV7-8 with TRBJ2-3; 12 positions match TRBD1. V trimming: 5 bases; J trimming: 3 bases; junction bases outside the gene matches: 6. The length of the CDR3 is 16 residues. The germline V gene encodes CDR1 SGHVS and CDR2 FQNEAQ. DNA for the CDR3: TGTGCCAGCAGCCTGAGGGACAGGGGGCTTACAGATACGCAGTATTTT. Amino acid sequence: CASSLRDRGLTDTQYF.

V is TRBV6-5 and J is TRBJ2-7; D may be TRBD2 (5 bases). Trimming stripped 6 bases from V and 4 bases from J, with 16 bases between. Germline lookup yields CDR1 MNHEY and CDR2 SVGAGI. This CDR3 has 14 residues. CDR3 residues: CASRNSPRGYEQYF. The CDR3, as DNA: TGTGCCAGCAGAAACTCCCCTCGGGGTTACGAGCAGTACTTC.

The chain's CDR3 is CASSKGQFTGELFF. The DNA of the CDR3 is TGTGCCAGCAGCAAGGGACAGTTCACCGGGGAGCTGTTTTTT. This chain uses TRBV7-2 with TRBJ2-2, with 7 bases aligning to TRBD1. CDR3 length: 14 residues. J lost 4 bases, V lost 5 bases, and 4 bases had no gene match. CDR1 is SGHTA, CDR2 FQGNSA, per germline.

The chain uses TRBV19 and TRBJ1-3; TRBD1 matches at 7 bases. Germline CDR1 LNHDA, CDR2 SQIVND (reference sequence). CDR3 length: 15 amino acids. After removal of 6 bases from V and 2 bases from J, the junction contained 7 bases not matched to a gene. The CDR3 loop is CASSSRRGTGNTIYF. DNA for the CDR3: TGTGCCAGTAGCAGCCGCAGGGGGACTGGAAACACCATATATTTT.

This chain uses TRBV27 with TRBJ2-7; 9 nucleotides line up with TRBD2. Germline trimming cut 1 base from V and 2 bases from J; bases unmatched to any gene: 6. This CDR3 comprises 16 residues. Germline CDR1 MNHEY, CDR2 SMNVEV (reference sequence). In DNA, the CDR3 is TGTGCCAGCAGTTTATTTCACGGACTAGCGCCCTACGAGCAGTACTTC. Its translation is CASSLFHGLAPYEQYF.

The gene calls are TRBV14 and TRBJ2-1; TRBD1 aligns across 9 bases. CDR3 length: 15 amino acids. Per germline, CDR1 SGHDN and CDR2 FVKESK. Unmatched junction bases numbered 5, after V lost 1 base and J lost 7 bases. The CDR3 DNA reads as TGTGCCAGCAGCCAAGGACAGGGGGGCAGGAATGAGCAGTTCTTC. It is translated as CASSQGQGGRNEQFF.

The V call is TRBV11-2, the J call TRBJ2-1; D possibly matches TRBD1 or TRBD2 (5 bases each). The CDR3 sequence is 16 residues long. Trimming shortened V by 0 bases and J by 2 bases, and 11 bases separated the two germline ends. Germline CDR1 SGHAT, CDR2 FQNNGV. The CDR3 protein is CASSLDLGRAYNEQFF. The CDR3 nucleotides read TGTGCCAGCAGCTTAGATTTGGGGCGGGCCTACAATGAGCAGTTCTTC.

DNA of the CDR3: TGCGCCAGCAGACGGGGCGGGGGTTCAGAGGAGACCCAGTACTTC. It specifies CASRRGGGSEETQYF. This chain links TRBV5-1 with TRBJ2-5; TRBD2 matches 7 bases. Germline assignment: CDR1 SGHRS and CDR2 YFSETQ. This CDR3 is built from 15 residues. Unmatched junction bases numbered 12, after V lost 5 bases and J lost 5 bases.

V gene TRBV9 combines with J gene TRBJ1-2; D unresolved. Trimming removed 4 bases at V and 8 bases at J, with 12 bases between. Germline-derived CDR1 and CDR2 are SGDLS and YYNGEE. The CDR3 is made up of 12 amino acids. CDR3 in amino acids: CASSLASGGYTF. The CDR3 DNA follows: TGTGCCAGCAGCTTGGCGTCCGGAGGCTACACCTTC.

This clone was counted once. The CDR3 loop reads CASSPPADRAYEQYF. The CDR3 nucleotides read TGTGCCAGTAGTCCTCCGGCCGACAGGGCGTACGAGCAGTACTTC. The chain carries TRBV19 and TRBJ2-7, with TRBD1 matching 7 bases. This CDR3 comprises 15 residues. Trimming at V came to 5 bases and at J to 4 bases, leaving 11 bases not matched to a gene. In germline, CDR1 is LNHDA, CDR2 SQIVND (reference sequence).

The chain is built from TRBV5-1 and TRBJ2-3; 7 bases line up with TRBD1. V lost 4 bases to trimming and J lost 2 bases; unmatched junction nucleotides: 7. CDR1 is SGHRS, CDR2 YFSETQ, per germline. This CDR3 region has 15 residues. The CDR3 here is CASSALTGTTDTQYF. In DNA form, the CDR3 reads TGCGCCAGCAGCGCCCTGACAGGGACCACAGATACGCAGTATTTT.

The V call is TRBV2, the J call TRBJ2-7; 9 bases line up with TRBD1. Germline CDR1 is SNHLY and CDR2 is FYNNEI. After removal of 5 bases from V and 2 bases from J, the junction contained 4 bases not matched to a gene. CDR3 length equals 14 residues. CDR3 in amino acids: CASSKGQGTYEQYF. In DNA form, the CDR3 reads TGTGCCAGCAGTAAGGGACAGGGAACCTACGAGCAGTACTTC.

The chain combines TRBV7-2 with TRBJ2-1; D possibly matches TRBD1 or TRBD2 (6 bases each). V shed 1 base and J shed 5 bases, with 18 bases lying between them. This CDR3 spans 17 amino acids. Germline V CDR1 and CDR2: SGHTA, FQGNSA. CDR3 protein: CASSLVGGGNEDNEQFF. The CDR3 nucleotides read TGTGCCAGCAGCTTAGTCGGGGGCGGAAACGAGGACAATGAGCAGTTCTTC.

The chain employs TRBV7-2 and TRBJ2-7; 15 bases are shared with TRBD2. The V segment lost 5 bases and the J segment 3 bases; nucleotides outside the gene matches: 11. The germline gives CDR1 SGHTA, CDR2 FQGNSA. This CDR3 comprises 18 residues. The CDR3 region has the DNA TGTGCCAGCAGCCTCTTTTTCCCGGGACTAGCGGGAGGCTACGAGCAGTACTTC. Its translation is CASSLFFPGLAGGYEQYF.

The rearrangement links TRBV6-6 to TRBJ1-5; no definite D call. Looked up from germline, CDR1 is MNHNY and CDR2 is SVGAGI (reference sequence). Trimming took off 4 bases at V and 4 bases at J, with 11 bases between the two ends. This CDR3 has 14 residues. CDR3 sequence reads: CASSWEGGNQPQHF. The CDR3 DNA reads as TGTGCCAGCAGTTGGGAGGGAGGGAATCAGCCCCAGCATTTT.

The chain carries TRBV5-5 and TRBJ2-2, with a tentative D call TRBD2 (5 bases). This CDR3 spans 17 amino acids. Germline V gene lookup returns CDR1 SGHKS and CDR2 YYEKEE (reference sequence). V was pared by 1 base and J by 7 bases, with 20 bases between. CDR3 DNA sequence: TGTGCCAGCAGCTTGAGGTTGAGGCCGAGTGAGGGCGGGGAGCTGTTTTTT. Residues: CASSLRLRPSEGGELFF.

The V gene is TRBV5-6, the J gene TRBJ1-1, with D hard to call. The CDR3 covers 11 residues. CDR1 is SGHDT and CDR2 is YYEEEE in the germline V gene. V was shortened by 0 bases and J by 9 bases, with 6 bases between the two germline ends. Here the CDR3 DNA reads TGTGCCAGCAGCTTGGAGCACCAAGCTTTCTTT. Translation: CASSLEHQAFF. The full variable domain, in which reference TRBV5-6 and TRBJ1-1 provide the parts outside the CDR3, is DAGVTQSPTHLIKTRGQQVTLRCSPKSGHDTVSWYQQALGQGPQFIFQYYEEEERQRGNFPDRFSGHQFPNYSSELNVNALLLGDSALYLCASSLEHQAFFGQGTRLTVV.